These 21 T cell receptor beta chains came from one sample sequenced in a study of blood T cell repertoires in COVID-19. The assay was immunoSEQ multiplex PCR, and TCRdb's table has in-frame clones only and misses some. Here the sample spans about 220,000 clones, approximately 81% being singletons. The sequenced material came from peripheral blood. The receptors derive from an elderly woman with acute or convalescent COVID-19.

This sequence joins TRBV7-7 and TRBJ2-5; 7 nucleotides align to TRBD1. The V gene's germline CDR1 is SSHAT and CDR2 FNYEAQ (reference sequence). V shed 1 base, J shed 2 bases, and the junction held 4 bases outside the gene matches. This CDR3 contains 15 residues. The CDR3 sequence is CASSLGGTEQETQYF. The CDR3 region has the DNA TGTGCCAGCAGCTTAGGAGGGACAGAGCAAGAGACCCAGTACTTC.

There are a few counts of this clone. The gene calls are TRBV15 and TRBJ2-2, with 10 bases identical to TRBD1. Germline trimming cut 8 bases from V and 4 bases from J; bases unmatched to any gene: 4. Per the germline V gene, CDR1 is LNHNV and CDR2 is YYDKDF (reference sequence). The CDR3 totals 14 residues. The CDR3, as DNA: TGTGCCACCCGGGGACAGGGGCTCACCGGGGAGCTGTTTTTT. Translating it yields CATRGQGLTGELFF. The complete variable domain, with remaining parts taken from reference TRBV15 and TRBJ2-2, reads DAMVIQNPRYQVTQFGKPVTLSCSQTLNHNVMYWYQQKSSQAPKLLFHYYDKDFNNEADTPDNFQSRRPNTSFCFLDIRSPGLGDTAMYLCATRGQGLTGELFFGEGSRLTVL.

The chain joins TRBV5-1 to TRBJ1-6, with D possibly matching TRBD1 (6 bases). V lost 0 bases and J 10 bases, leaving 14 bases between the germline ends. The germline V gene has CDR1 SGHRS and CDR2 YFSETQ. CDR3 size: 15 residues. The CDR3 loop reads CASSLGAGAGSPLHF. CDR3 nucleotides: TGCGCCAGCAGCTTGGGTGCAGGGGCGGGCTCACCCCTCCACTTT.

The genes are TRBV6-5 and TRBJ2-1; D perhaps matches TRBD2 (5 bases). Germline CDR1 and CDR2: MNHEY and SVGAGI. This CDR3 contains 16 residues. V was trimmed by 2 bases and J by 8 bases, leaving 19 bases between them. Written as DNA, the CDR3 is TGTGCCAGCAGTTACGGGAACCGGGAAAGGTGGGATGAGCAGTTCTTC. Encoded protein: CASSYGNRERWDEQFF.

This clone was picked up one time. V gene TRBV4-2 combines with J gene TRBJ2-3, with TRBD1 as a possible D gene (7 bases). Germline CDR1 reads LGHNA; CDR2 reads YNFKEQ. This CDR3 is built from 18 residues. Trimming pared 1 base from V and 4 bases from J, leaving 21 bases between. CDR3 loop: CASSQGQGWLASADTQYF. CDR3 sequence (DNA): TGTGCCAGCAGCCAAGGACAGGGTTGGCTAGCGTCTGCAGATACGCAGTATTTT.

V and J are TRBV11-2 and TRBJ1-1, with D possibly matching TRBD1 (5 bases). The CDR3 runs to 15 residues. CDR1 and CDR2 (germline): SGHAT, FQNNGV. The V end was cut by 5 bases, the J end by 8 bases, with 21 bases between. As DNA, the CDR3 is TGTGCCAGCAGCGCCAGACAGTTTTCTCTCTCAGAAGCTTTCTTT. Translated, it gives CASSARQFSLSEAFF.

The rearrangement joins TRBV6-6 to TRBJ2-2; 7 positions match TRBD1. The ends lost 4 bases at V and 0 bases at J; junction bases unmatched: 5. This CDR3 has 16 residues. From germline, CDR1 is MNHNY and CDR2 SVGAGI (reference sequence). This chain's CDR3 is CASSLDRTANTGELFF. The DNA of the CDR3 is TGTGCCAGCAGTTTGGACAGGACAGCGAACACCGGGGAGCTGTTTTTT.

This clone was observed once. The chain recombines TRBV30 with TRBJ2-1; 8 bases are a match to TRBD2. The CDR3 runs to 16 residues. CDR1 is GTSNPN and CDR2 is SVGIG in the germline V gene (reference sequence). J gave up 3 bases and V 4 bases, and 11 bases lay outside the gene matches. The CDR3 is CAWNTRGGRFYNEQFF. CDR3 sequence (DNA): TGTGCCTGGAATACACGGGGGGGCCGGTTCTACAATGAGCAGTTCTTC.

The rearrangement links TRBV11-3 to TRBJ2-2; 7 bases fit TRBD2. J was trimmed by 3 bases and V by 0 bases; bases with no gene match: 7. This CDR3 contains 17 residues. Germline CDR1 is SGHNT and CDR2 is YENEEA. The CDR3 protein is CASSLDRGDLDTGELFF. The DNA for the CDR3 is TGTGCCAGCAGCTTAGATCGGGGGGATCTGGACACCGGGGAGCTGTTTTTT.

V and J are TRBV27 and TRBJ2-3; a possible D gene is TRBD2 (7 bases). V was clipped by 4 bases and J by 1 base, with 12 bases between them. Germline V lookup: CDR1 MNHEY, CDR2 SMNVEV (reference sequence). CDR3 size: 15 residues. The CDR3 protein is CASSWGGQGTDTQYF. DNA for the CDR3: TGTGCCAGCAGTTGGGGGGGGCAGGGCACAGATACGCAGTATTTT.

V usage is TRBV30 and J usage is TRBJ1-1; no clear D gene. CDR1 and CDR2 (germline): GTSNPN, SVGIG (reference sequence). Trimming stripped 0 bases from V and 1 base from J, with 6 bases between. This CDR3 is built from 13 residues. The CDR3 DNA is TGTGCCTGGAGTGTCCAGGCGAACACTGAAGCTTTCTTT. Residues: CAWSVQANTEAFF.

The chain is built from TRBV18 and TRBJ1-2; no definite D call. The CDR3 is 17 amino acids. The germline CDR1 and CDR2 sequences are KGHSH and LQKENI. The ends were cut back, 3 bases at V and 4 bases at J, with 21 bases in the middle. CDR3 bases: TGTGCCAGCTCACCTCCCTTCCCCCAAGGAGAAATCTATGGCTACACCTTC. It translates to CASSPPFPQGEIYGYTF.

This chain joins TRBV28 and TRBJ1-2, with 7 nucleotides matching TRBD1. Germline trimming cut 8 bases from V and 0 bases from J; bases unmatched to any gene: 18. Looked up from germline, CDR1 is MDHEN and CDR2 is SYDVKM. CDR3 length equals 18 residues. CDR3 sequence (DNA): TGTGCCAGCGGAAAAGACAGGGCGAACTTCTTTTCTAACTATGGCTACACCTTC. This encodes CASGKDRANFFSNYGYTF.

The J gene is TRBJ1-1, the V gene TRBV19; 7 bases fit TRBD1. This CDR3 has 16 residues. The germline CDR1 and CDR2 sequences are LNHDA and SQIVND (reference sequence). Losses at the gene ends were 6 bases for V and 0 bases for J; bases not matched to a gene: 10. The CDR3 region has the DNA TGTGCCAGTAGAGGAGAGAGACAGGGTGTGAACACTGAAGCTTTCTTT. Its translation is CASRGERQGVNTEAFF.

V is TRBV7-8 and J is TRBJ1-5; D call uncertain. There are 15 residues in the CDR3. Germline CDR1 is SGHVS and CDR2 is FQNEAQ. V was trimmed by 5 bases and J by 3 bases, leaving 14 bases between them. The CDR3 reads CASSLGVMDNQPQHF. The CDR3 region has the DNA TGTGCCAGCAGCCTCGGGGTTATGGACAATCAGCCCCAGCATTTT. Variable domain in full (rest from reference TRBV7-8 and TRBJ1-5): GAGVSQSPRYKVAKRGQDVALRCDPISGHVSLFWYQQALGQGPEFLTYFQNEAQLDKSGLPSDRFFAERPEGSVSTLKIQRTQQEDSAVYLCASSLGVMDNQPQHFGDGTRLSIL.

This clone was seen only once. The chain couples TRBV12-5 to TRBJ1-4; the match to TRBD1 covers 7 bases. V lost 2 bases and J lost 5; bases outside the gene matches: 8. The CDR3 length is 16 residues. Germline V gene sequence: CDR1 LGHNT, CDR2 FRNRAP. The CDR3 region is CASGLLTGTENEKLFF. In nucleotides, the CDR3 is TGTGCTAGTGGTTTGCTAACCGGGACAGAGAATGAAAAACTGTTTTTT.

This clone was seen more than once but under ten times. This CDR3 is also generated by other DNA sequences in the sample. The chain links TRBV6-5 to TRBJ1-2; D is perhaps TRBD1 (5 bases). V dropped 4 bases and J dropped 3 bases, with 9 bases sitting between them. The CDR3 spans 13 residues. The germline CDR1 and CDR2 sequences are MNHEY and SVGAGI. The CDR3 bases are TGTGCCAGCAGTTCTCAGGGATACTATGGCTACACCTTC. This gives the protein CASSSQGYYGYTF.

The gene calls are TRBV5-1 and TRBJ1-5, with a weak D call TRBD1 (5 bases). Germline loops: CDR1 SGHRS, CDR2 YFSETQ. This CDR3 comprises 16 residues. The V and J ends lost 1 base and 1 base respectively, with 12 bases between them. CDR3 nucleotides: TGCGCCAGCAGCTTGCTTCCAGGGTTGAGCAATCAGCCCCAGCATTTT. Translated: CASSLLPGLSNQPQHF. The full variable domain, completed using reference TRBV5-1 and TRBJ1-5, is KAGVTQTPRYLIKTRGQQVTLSCSPISGHRSVSWYQQTPGQGLQFLFEYFSETQRNKGNFPGRFSGRQFSNSRSEMNVSTLELGDSALYLCASSLLPGLSNQPQHFGDGTRLSIL.

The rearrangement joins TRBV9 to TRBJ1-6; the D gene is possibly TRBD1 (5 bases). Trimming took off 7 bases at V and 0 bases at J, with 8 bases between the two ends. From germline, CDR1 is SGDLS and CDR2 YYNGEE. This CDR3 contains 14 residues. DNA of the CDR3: TGTGCCAGCGGGGCGAGCTCCTATAATTCACCCCTCCACTTT. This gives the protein CASGASSYNSPLHF.

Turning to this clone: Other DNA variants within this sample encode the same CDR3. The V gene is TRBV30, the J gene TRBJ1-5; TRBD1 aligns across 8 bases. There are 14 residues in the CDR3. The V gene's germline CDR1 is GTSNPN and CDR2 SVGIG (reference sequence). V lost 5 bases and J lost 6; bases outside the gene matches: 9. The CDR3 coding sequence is TGTGCCTGGTCCCTTGGACAGGGTGTTCAGCCCCAGCATTTT. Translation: CAWSLGQGVQPQHF.

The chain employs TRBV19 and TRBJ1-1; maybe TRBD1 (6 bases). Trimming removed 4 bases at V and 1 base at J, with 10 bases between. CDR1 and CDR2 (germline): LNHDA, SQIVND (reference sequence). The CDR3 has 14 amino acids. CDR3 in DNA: TGTGCCAGTAGTAAGACAGGCGGGAACACTGAAGCTTTCTTT. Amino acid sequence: CASSKTGGNTEAFF.